The source of this T cell receptor beta chain is a study of response to subunit inactivated influenza vaccine. Study-wide points: Authors suggested that a seasonal influenza vaccination recruits few new T cells each time.

One entry per CDR3 protein, called by TCRdb with MiXCR from the RT-PCR reads. The sample has a few hundred thousand distinct CDR3 sequences; over 9.5% are singletons. Trimming took 6 bases from V and 2 from J; bases not matched to a gene: 12. The CDR3 contains 16 residues. CDR1 and CDR2 from the germline V gene are SSHAT and FNYEAQ (reference sequence). The sample holds many counts of this clonotype. Its antigen is unknown. This receptor was taken from a man in his fifties or sixties who received an inactivated influenza vaccine. Sequenced here: PBMCs from blood, sampled about 40 days after vaccination. This sequence joins TRBV7-7 and TRBJ2-7, with 8 nucleotides matching TRBD1. The DNA for the CDR3 is TGTGCCAGCAGTTACATAAACGGGACAGGACCCTACGAGCAGTACTTC. Translating gives CASSYINGTGPYEQYF. Using reference TRBV7-7 and TRBJ2-7 for the parts outside the CDR3, the full variable domain is GAGVSQSPRYKVTKRGQDVTLRCDPISSHATLYWYQQALGQGPEFLTYFNYEAQPDKSGLPSDRFSAERPEGSISTLTIQRTEQRDSAMYRCASSYINGTGPYEQYFGPGTRLTVT.